This T cell receptor beta chain appears in the sequencing data of a study of T-cell memory formation after mild COVID-19. Findings and limits, study-wide: Certain responding clones were present in pre-infection memory, suggesting participation of cross-reactive memory. Mostly located in CM and EM were contracting CD4+ clones, with contracting CD8+ clones located in EMRA. From day 15 to 85, contracting clones were balanced between CD4 and CD8, whereas later expanders leaned toward CD4+.

As concerns this clonotype: As yet, its antigen is unknown.

TCR alpha and TCR beta cDNA libraries carrying sample barcodes and UMIs were produced by 5'RACE using constant-segment primers. TCRdb called the 5' RACE reads again in MiXCR, with one record for every CDR3 protein. The table lists 550,000 to 700,000 distinct CDR3 sequences, 15% to 20% of them singletons. The germline CDR1 and CDR2 sequences are GTSNPN and SVGIG (reference sequence). The CDR3 is made up of 14 amino acids. J gave up 4 bases and V 0 bases, and 2 bases lay outside the gene matches. V usage is TRBV30 and J usage is TRBJ2-7; 11 positions match TRBD2. The source of this sequence is an adult woman who had mild COVID-19 (a few samples of this study predate the infection). Cell type and time point are not known. Sequenced: PBMCs or a T cell subset sorted from them (not recorded which). The CDR3 bases are TGTGCCTGGAGTGTACTAGCGGGGGAGTACGAGCAGTACTTC. It codes for CAWSVLAGEYEQYF.